This TCR beta chain appears in the sequencing data of a study of blood T cell repertoires in COVID-19. Study overall: PBMCs, B-cell-depleted T cells, or T cells provided the cDNA or gDNA that made up the material.

TCRdb's table, derived via immunoSEQ multiplex PCR, lists solely in-frame clones and lacks some. The sample has under 200,000 clones, about 88% seen once; the top ten hold around 1.5%. CDR1 is SNHLY and CDR2 is FYNNEI in the germline V gene. The CDR3 loop spans 14 amino acids. The trim removed 6 bases at V and 3 bases at J, leaving 3 bases unmatched. The chain employs TRBV2 and TRBJ1-3; 9 bases map to TRBD1. The specimen sequenced was peripheral blood. This sequence was found in a man aged 18 to 29 with active or convalescent COVID-19. CDR3 region: CASSQTGGGNTIYF. CDR3 bases: TGTGCCAGCAGCCAGACAGGGGGTGGAAACACCATATATTTT.